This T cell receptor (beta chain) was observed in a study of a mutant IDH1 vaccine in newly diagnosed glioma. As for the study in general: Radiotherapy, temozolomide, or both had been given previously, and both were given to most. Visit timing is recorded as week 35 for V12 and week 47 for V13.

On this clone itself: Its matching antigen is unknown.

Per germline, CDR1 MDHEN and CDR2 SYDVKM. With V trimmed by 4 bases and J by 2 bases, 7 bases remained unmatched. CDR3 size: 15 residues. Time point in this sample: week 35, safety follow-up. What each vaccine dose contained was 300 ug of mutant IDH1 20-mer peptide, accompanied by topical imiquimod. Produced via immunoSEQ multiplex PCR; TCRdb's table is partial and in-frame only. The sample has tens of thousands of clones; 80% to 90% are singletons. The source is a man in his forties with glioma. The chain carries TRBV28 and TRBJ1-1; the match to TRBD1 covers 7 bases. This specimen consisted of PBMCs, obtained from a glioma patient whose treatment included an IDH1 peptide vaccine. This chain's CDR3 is CASSSPGTANTEAFF. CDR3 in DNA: TGTGCCAGCAGTTCCCCCGGGACAGCTAACACTGAAGCTTTCTTT.